The 10 T cell receptor beta chains below were found in one sample sequenced in a study of early T cells in non-severe SARS-CoV-2 infection. TCRdb recomputed calls from the 5' RACE reads with MiXCR, one row per CDR3 protein. The sample carries about 110,000 distinct CDR3 sequences, 9.5% to 13% recorded once. The sequencing input was whole blood. Receptor source: an adult who was a healthcare worker with PCR-confirmed SARS-CoV-2 infection or an uninfected control (not recorded which).

This clonotype was seen at least ten times. The V call is TRBV6-1, the J call TRBJ2-2; 7 nucleotides agree with TRBD1. The CDR3 extends over 14 amino acids. The trim removed 6 bases at V and 4 bases at J, leaving 5 bases unmatched. Germline assignment: CDR1 MNHNS and CDR2 SASEGT. Here the CDR3 DNA reads TGTGCCAGCAGGGGAACAGGGGCCACCGGGGAGCTGTTTTTT. Protein: CASRGTGATGELFF.

This clonotype was seen more than once but under ten times. The V call is TRBV13, the J call TRBJ2-1; D ambiguous. The ends were cut back, 3 bases at V and 6 bases at J, with 12 bases in the middle. The CDR3 has 14 residues. Germline values: CDR1 PRHDT, CDR2 FYEKMQ (reference sequence). CDR3 protein: CASSFLGRTNEQFF. The CDR3 nucleotides are TGTGCCAGCAGCTTTTTGGGCCGAACCAATGAGCAGTTCTTC.

The V call is TRBV9, the J call TRBJ2-1; D remains unclear. From germline, CDR1 is SGDLS and CDR2 YYNGEE. This CDR3 comprises 15 residues. V was trimmed by 0 bases and J by 6 bases, leaving 13 bases between them. The CDR3 reads CASSVEAGRRNEQFF. CDR3 DNA sequence: TGTGCCAGCAGCGTAGAGGCAGGTAGACGCAATGAGCAGTTCTTC.

The table lists this clonotype with a count of one. Since a much larger clone is just one base distant, this may be a read error. The V gene is TRBV7-3, the J gene TRBJ2-2; TRBD2 matches 7 bases. The CDR3 runs to 13 residues. CDR1 and CDR2 from the germline V gene are SGHTA and FQGTGA. CDR3 residues: CASSPTSAGKLFF. CDR3 nucleotides: TGTGCCAGCAGCCCTACTAGCGCCGGGAAGCTGTTTTTT.

This clonotype was seen ten or more times. The J gene is TRBJ2-4, the V gene TRBV3-1; tentatively, D is TRBD2 (7 bases). CDR1 and CDR2 from the germline V gene are LGHDT and YNNKEL (reference sequence). The CDR3 runs to 13 residues. The V gene lost 2 bases and the J gene lost 6 bases, with 8 bases spanning the gap. CDR3 residues: CASSQRGGNIQYF. DNA of the CDR3: TGTGCCAGCAGCCAAAGGGGGGGAAACATTCAGTACTTC.

This clonotype was counted many times. The V gene is TRBV20-1, the J gene TRBJ2-1; the match to TRBD2 covers 12 bases. Looked up from germline, CDR1 is DFQATT and CDR2 is SNEGSKA (reference sequence). The CDR3 loop spans 16 amino acids. The trim removed 4 bases at V and 6 bases at J, leaving 10 bases unmatched. CDR3 DNA sequence: TGCAGTGCTATGGGACTAGCGGGCTTAAATGGCAATGAGCAGTTCTTC. Its protein product is CSAMGLAGLNGNEQFF.

This clonotype was recorded a few times. The chain joins TRBV24-1 to TRBJ2-2, with 7 bases matching TRBD1. The CDR3 runs to 16 residues. Looked up from germline, CDR1 is KGHDR and CDR2 is SFDVKD. J was trimmed by 6 bases and V by 3 bases; bases with no gene match: 9. Here the CDR3 reads CATSDNGQQGSGELFF. CDR3 in DNA: TGTGCCACCAGTGATAATGGACAACAGGGGTCCGGGGAGCTGTTTTTT.

The gene calls are TRBV7-8 and TRBJ2-7; D is uncertain. Germline-derived CDR1 and CDR2 are SGHVS and FQNEAQ. V was trimmed by 4 bases and J by 3 bases, leaving 25 bases between them. The CDR3 has 18 residues. For the CDR3, the DNA is TGTGCCAGCAGCTCCCGACGCCTACAGTTACCCTATCTCTACGAGCAGTACTTC. Translation: CASSSRRLQLPYLYEQYF.

This clonotype was counted only a few times. This chain uses TRBV15 with TRBJ1-1; D is uncertain. V lost 3 bases, J lost 0 bases, and 11 bases lay in between. The CDR3 sequence is 15 residues long. CDR1 is LNHNV and CDR2 is YYDKDF in the germline V gene (reference sequence). This CDR3 is CATSRPPPMNTEAFF. The CDR3 DNA follows: TGTGCCACCAGCAGGCCGCCTCCAATGAACACTGAAGCTTTCTTT.

This clonotype has only a few counts. This rearrangement joins TRBV6-1 to TRBJ2-5, with D maybe TRBD2 (5 bases). The CDR3 has 14 amino acids. Germline V gives CDR1 MNHNS, CDR2 SASEGT. V lost 1 base and J 7 bases, leaving 13 bases between the germline ends. DNA for the CDR3: TGTGCCAGCAGTGAAGTCAAAGAAGCGGCGACCCAGTACTTC. Residues: CASSEVKEAATQYF.